Below, 28 T cell receptor beta chains from the same sample are listed, as sequenced in a study of cytomegalovirus exposure and HLA in healthy donors. The PCR made use of 60 Vbeta and 13 Jbeta primers. Profiling relied on immunoSEQ multiplex PCR, and the TCRdb table lists in-frame clones only, not all of them. The sample yields some 120,000 clones, approximately 10% seen once. The sample taken for sequencing was PBMCs. These receptors were taken from a woman younger than 30 in good health and CMV-seropositive.

The sample holds a few counts of this clone. The chain employs TRBV7-8 and TRBJ2-4; D remains ambiguous. The germline V and J ends were trimmed by 5 bases and 0 bases, with 5 bases remaining between them. CDR3 length: 13 amino acids. Germline CDR1 is SGHVS and CDR2 is FQNEAQ. CDR3 loop: CASSLVAKNIQYF. The CDR3, as DNA: TGTGCCAGCAGCCTCGTAGCCAAAAACATTCAGTACTTC.

This clone was detected a few times. V gene TRBV2 combines with J gene TRBJ1-1, with no clear D. Germline assignment: CDR1 SNHLY and CDR2 FYNNEI. This CDR3 is built from 13 residues. Trimming removed 6 bases at V and 3 bases at J, with 11 bases between. The CDR3 is CASSWGGYTEAFF. The CDR3 DNA sequence: TGTGCCAGCAGCTGGGGAGGGTACACTGAAGCTTTCTTT.

The genes are TRBV30 and TRBJ2-3; tentative D call: TRBD2 (6 bases). Germline CDR1 is GTSNPN and CDR2 is SVGIG (reference sequence). The CDR3 consists of 13 residues. V was clipped by 0 bases and J by 10 bases, with 14 bases between them. In DNA form, the CDR3 reads TGTGCCTGGAGTGTAGAGACCCCGGGGGCGCAGTATTTT. Translated, it gives CAWSVETPGAQYF.

This clone was picked up a small number of times. DNA of the CDR3: TGTGCCTGGAGTCTCGGAGCAGATAATCAGCCCCAGCATTTT. Its translation is CAWSLGADNQPQHF. The chain carries TRBV30 and TRBJ1-5; the D is unclear. The CDR3 has 14 amino acids. Trimming shortened V by 2 bases and J by 4 bases, and 12 bases separated the two germline ends. Germline-derived CDR1 and CDR2 are GTSNPN and SVGIG (reference sequence).

This clone was picked up a small number of times. The gene calls are TRBV25-1 and TRBJ2-7; no reliable D call. The CDR3 has 14 amino acids. Trimming took 6 bases from V and 2 from J, leaving 14 bases between them. CDR1 is MGHDK and CDR2 is SYGVNS in the germline V gene. The CDR3 loop reads CASRTTTRTYEQYF. The CDR3 DNA is TGTGCCAGCAGGACGACGACGAGGACCTACGAGCAGTACTTC.

This clone was seen a few times. The rearrangement uses TRBV11-3 and TRBJ2-5; 14 bases line up with TRBD2. After removal of 5 bases from V and 4 bases from J, the junction contained 12 bases not matched to a gene. CDR1 is SGHNT, CDR2 YENEEA, per germline. There are 18 residues in the CDR3. The CDR3 reads CASSLSLGLAGVLETQYF. The CDR3 DNA is TGTGCCAGCAGCCTCTCCCTGGGACTAGCGGGAGTCTTAGAGACCCAGTACTTC. Using reference TRBV11-3 and TRBJ2-5 for the parts outside the CDR3, the full variable domain is EAGVVQSPRYKIIEKKQPVAFWCNPISGHNTLYWYLQNLGQGPELLIRYENEEAVDDSQLPKDRFSAERLKGVDSTLKIQPAELGDSAVYLCASSLSLGLAGVLETQYFGPGTRLLVL.

This sequence joins TRBV7-9 and TRBJ2-6; D remains unclear. Looked up from germline, CDR1 is SEHNR and CDR2 is FQNEAQ (reference sequence). The CDR3 loop spans 16 amino acids. Trimming shortened V by 0 bases and J by 0 bases, and 6 bases separated the two germline ends. CDR3 coding DNA: TGTGCCAGCAGCTTAGCCAGGTTCTCTGGGGCCAACGTCCTGACTTTC. It is translated as CASSLARFSGANVLTF.

The V gene is TRBV28, the J gene TRBJ2-5, with no clear D. V lost 1 base to trimming and J lost 5 bases, with 5 bases between them. CDR3 length equals 12 residues. Germline values: CDR1 MDHEN, CDR2 SYDVKM. The CDR3 sequence is CASSLFLETQYF. CDR3 nucleotide sequence: TGTGCCAGCAGTTTATTTCTGGAGACCCAGTACTTC.

This clone was recorded a few times. The chain's CDR3 is CAWSVIPRGYGYTF. As DNA, the CDR3 is TGTGCCTGGAGTGTAATTCCTAGGGGCTATGGCTACACCTTC. This chain links TRBV30 with TRBJ1-2; D perhaps matches TRBD1 (5 bases). V was clipped by 0 bases and J by 4 bases, with 12 bases between them. The CDR3 runs 14 residues. Germline V lookup: CDR1 GTSNPN, CDR2 SVGIG (reference sequence).

There are a few counts of this clone. The genes are TRBV5-1 and TRBJ2-3, with TRBD2 matching 8 bases. V gave up 4 bases and J gave up 4 bases; unmatched junction bases: 11. CDR1 is SGHRS, CDR2 YFSETQ, per germline. The CDR3 length is 16 residues. The CDR3 DNA is TGCGCCAGCAGCGGGGTAATAGGAGCGGGAGCAGATACGCAGTATTTT. The encoded protein is CASSGVIGAGADTQYF.

This clone was observed a handful of times. The J gene is TRBJ1-5, the V gene TRBV30; a possible D gene is TRBD1 (5 bases). Per germline, CDR1 GTSNPN and CDR2 SVGIG (reference sequence). Trimming took 2 bases from V and 0 from J, leaving 20 bases between them. The CDR3 has 18 amino acids. The CDR3, as DNA: TGTGCCTGGAGTCCCGCGGGGGGATTTTTAAATAGCAATCAGCCCCAGCATTTT. Its protein product is CAWSPAGGFLNSNQPQHF.

The J gene is TRBJ1-2, the V gene TRBV13; D is unclear. The CDR3 runs to 12 residues. The V gene lost 6 bases and the J gene lost 7 bases, with 12 bases spanning the gap. Germline V lookup: CDR1 PRHDT, CDR2 FYEKMQ (reference sequence). The CDR3 DNA is TGTGCCAGCAGTAAGGCCCCGGGTGGCTACACCTTC. Translating gives CASSKAPGGYTF.

There are a few counts of this clone. The chain is built from TRBV27 and TRBJ2-7, with D perhaps matching TRBD2 (6 bases). The CDR3 has 14 amino acids. Germline V gene lookup returns CDR1 MNHEY and CDR2 SMNVEV (reference sequence). The germline V and J ends were trimmed by 7 bases and 6 bases, with 19 bases remaining between them. The CDR3 is CASTPGSGPLEQYF. The CDR3 region has the DNA TGTGCCAGCACCCCCGGGAGTGGCCCCCTCGAGCAGTACTTC.

The chain combines TRBV4-1 with TRBJ2-2; D might be TRBD2 (5 bases). CDR3 length: 18 residues. The V and J ends lost 8 bases and 0 bases respectively, with 22 bases between them. CDR1 and CDR2 (germline): MGHRA, YSYEKL. CDR3 DNA sequence: TGCGCCAGCTTCCCGGGAACACCGATCTTCGCGAACACCGGGGAGCTGTTTTTT. This codes for CASFPGTPIFANTGELFF.

The genes are TRBV7-9 and TRBJ2-5; D gene ambiguous. CDR1 is SEHNR, CDR2 FQNEAQ, per germline (reference sequence). The V end was cut by 1 base, the J end by 2 bases, with 14 bases between. This CDR3 region has 16 residues. CDR3 nucleotide sequence: TGTGCCAGCAGCTTAGGCTTGCTCGGCGGTCAAGAGACCCAGTACTTC. This translates into CASSLGLLGGQETQYF.

This chain connects TRBV4-2 to TRBJ2-7, with 8 bases matching TRBD2. V was pared by 0 bases and J by 2 bases, with 6 bases of the junction left unmatched. Germline-derived CDR1 and CDR2 are LGHNA and YNFKEQ. The CDR3 spans 16 residues. The DNA of the CDR3 is TGTGCCAGCAGCCAAGAGGGAGCGGGGGCCCCCTACGAGCAGTACTTC. Protein sequence: CASSQEGAGAPYEQYF.

This chain links TRBV30 with TRBJ1-5, with 7 bases aligning to TRBD1. The junction had 2 bases not matched to a gene; V was cut back by 5 bases and J by 4 bases. The CDR3 contains 12 residues. Germline values: CDR1 GTSNPN, CDR2 SVGIG (reference sequence). CDR3 loop: CAWGGQNQPQHF. CDR3 in DNA: TGTGCCTGGGGGGGACAGAATCAGCCCCAGCATTTT.

The chain joins TRBV27 to TRBJ2-7, with D hard to call. The CDR3 loop spans 13 amino acids. V lost 6 bases and J 7 bases, leaving 16 bases between the germline ends. Germline CDR1 is MNHEY and CDR2 is SMNVEV (reference sequence). CDR3 loop: CASRRDQLTEQYF. The CDR3 DNA reads as TGTGCCAGCAGGCGAGACCAATTGACAGAGCAGTACTTC.

The sample holds a few counts of this clone. The chain uses TRBV6-1 and TRBJ2-5; possibly TRBD1 for D (6 bases). The end of the DNA is better explained by TRBJ2-7, so the J call may be wrong. Germline V gene lookup returns CDR1 MNHNS and CDR2 SASEGT. CDR3 size: 14 residues. CDR3 loop: CAGGQRAINYEQYF. CDR3 in DNA: TGTGCCGGGGGCCAAAGAGCAATAAACTACGAGCAGTACTTC.

The rearrangement joins TRBV27 to TRBJ2-6, with D perhaps matching TRBD2 (5 bases). Trimming left V 1 base short and J 2 bases short, with 6 bases between. CDR3 length: 15 amino acids. Germline CDR1 MNHEY, CDR2 SMNVEV (reference sequence). The CDR3 here is CASSLYGAGANVLTF. The CDR3 DNA is TGTGCCAGCAGTTTATACGGGGCTGGGGCCAACGTCCTGACTTTC.

This clone was seen a few times. This chain connects TRBV28 to TRBJ2-7; a possible D gene is TRBD1 (5 bases). Germline values: CDR1 MDHEN, CDR2 SYDVKM. This CDR3 is built from 18 residues. The V and J ends lost 6 bases and 12 bases respectively, with 36 bases between them. CDR3 region: CASSPDALRAIVQALWYF. Written as DNA, the CDR3 is TGTGCCAGCAGCCCAGACGCCTTACGCGCGATCGTACAGGCCCTCTGGTACTTC.

The chain has TRBV11-3 and TRBJ2-2; D is unresolved. Germline V CDR1 and CDR2: SGHNT, YENEEA. V was pared by 10 bases and J by 0 bases, with 15 bases between. The CDR3 consists of 15 residues. CDR3 loop: CATEAIFSNTGELFF. The DNA of the CDR3 is TGTGCCACCGAGGCGATCTTTTCGAACACCGGGGAGCTGTTTTTT.

The J gene is TRBJ2-3, the V gene TRBV27; 8 bases agree with TRBD1. The V gene's germline CDR1 is MNHEY and CDR2 SMNVEV (reference sequence). V gave up 6 bases and J gave up 2 bases; unmatched junction bases: 10. The CDR3 sequence is 16 residues long. CDR3 region: CASSTETGDLTDTQYF. CDR3 coding DNA: TGTGCCAGCAGCACAGAGACAGGGGACCTCACAGATACGCAGTATTTT.

This clone was seen a handful of times. The J gene is TRBJ1-5, the V gene TRBV18; no clear D gene. This CDR3 contains 14 residues. Looked up from germline, CDR1 is KGHSH and CDR2 is LQKENI. With 6 bases removed from V and 5 bases from J, the gap between germline ends came to 14 bases. The CDR3 spells CASSDQLGDQPQHF. CDR3 DNA: TGTGCCAGCTCTGACCAACTCGGAGATCAGCCCCAGCATTTT.

This chain links TRBV11-2 with TRBJ2-7, with 7 bases lining up with TRBD2. The germline CDR1 and CDR2 sequences are SGHAT and FQNNGV. The trim removed 5 bases at V and 0 bases at J, leaving 7 bases unmatched. This CDR3 is built from 15 residues. Here the CDR3 DNA reads TGTGCCAGCAGCCTCGAGCGGGACCCCTCCTACGAGCAGTACTTC. Protein sequence: CASSLERDPSYEQYF.

This clone turned up a few times. The chain joins TRBV27 to TRBJ1-1, with D unresolved. V lost 1 base, J lost 4 bases, and 16 bases lay in between. CDR1 and CDR2 (germline): MNHEY, SMNVEV (reference sequence). The CDR3 spans 16 residues. In DNA, the CDR3 is TGTGCCAGCAGTTTATTAGGAGGAAGCTATATCACTGAAGCTTTCTTT. Translation: CASSLLGGSYITEAFF.

This clone has just a few counts. This CDR3 reads CASGGQGEVSGTEAFF. CDR3 sequence (DNA): TGTGCCAGCGGGGGACAGGGGGAAGTTTCAGGCACTGAAGCTTTCTTT. The chain couples TRBV2 to TRBJ1-1, with 11 bases aligning to TRBD1. Trimming removed 8 bases from V and 4 bases from J; junction bases left unmatched: 12. Germline CDR1 is SNHLY and CDR2 is FYNNEI. The CDR3 runs 16 residues.

In its sample, this clone was seen a few times. The gene calls are TRBV19 and TRBJ2-1; 7 nucleotides line up with TRBD1. CDR3 length equals 13 residues. Germline CDR1 and CDR2: LNHDA and SQIVND (reference sequence). The V gene end was trimmed by 4 bases and the J gene end by 7 bases; junction bases not matched to a gene: 4. This CDR3 is CASSKQGNNEQFF. The CDR3, as DNA: TGTGCCAGTAGTAAACAGGGGAATAATGAGCAGTTCTTC.